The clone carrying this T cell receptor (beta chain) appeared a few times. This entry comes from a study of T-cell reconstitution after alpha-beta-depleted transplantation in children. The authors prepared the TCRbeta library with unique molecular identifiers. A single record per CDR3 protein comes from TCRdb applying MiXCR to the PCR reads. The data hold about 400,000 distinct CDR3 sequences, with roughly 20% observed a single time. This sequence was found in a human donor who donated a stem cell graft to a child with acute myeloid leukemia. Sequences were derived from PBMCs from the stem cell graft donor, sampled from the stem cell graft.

Here the CDR3 reads CASSLRQEKLFF. The CDR3 DNA sequence: TGTGCCAGCAGTTTACGGCAGGAAAAACTGTTTTTT. This sequence joins TRBV12-3 or TRBV12-4 and TRBJ1-4; D is uncertain. The CDR3 spans 12 residues. V lost 2 bases and J lost 8, with 6 bases in between.